This record looks at one T cell receptor beta chain sequence and its context. Germline trimming cut 6 bases from V and 3 bases from J; bases unmatched to any gene: 4. CDR3 length equals 14 residues. Germline V gene lookup returns CDR1 SEHNR and CDR2 FQNEAQ (reference sequence). The sample is drawn from a study of blood T cell repertoires in COVID-19. On the study more broadly: COVID-19 samples, acute and convalescent, were from the United States, Italy and Spain.

Source study methods: Quantification of nucleated cells was approximated via reference gene primer amplification. Data came from immunoSEQ multiplex PCR; TCRdb stores just in-frame clones and leaves some out. That table gives V, J and clone size, and the DNA gave D and trimming. The sample carries roughly 260,000 clones, 87% recorded once. Participants, 18 to 89 years old, spanned around 26 US areas. Assignments of participants to cohorts depended upon their own reported clinical history. The sequence was collected from a woman between 25 and 40 years old with acute COVID-19. The V gene is TRBV7-9, the J gene TRBJ1-2; 10 bases match TRBD1. The sequenced sample consisted of PBMCs or T cells enriched from blood (not recorded which). CDR3 DNA sequence: TGTGCCAGCAGAGGGACAGGGGCTTACTATGGCTACACCTTC. The encoded protein is CASRGTGAYYGYTF.